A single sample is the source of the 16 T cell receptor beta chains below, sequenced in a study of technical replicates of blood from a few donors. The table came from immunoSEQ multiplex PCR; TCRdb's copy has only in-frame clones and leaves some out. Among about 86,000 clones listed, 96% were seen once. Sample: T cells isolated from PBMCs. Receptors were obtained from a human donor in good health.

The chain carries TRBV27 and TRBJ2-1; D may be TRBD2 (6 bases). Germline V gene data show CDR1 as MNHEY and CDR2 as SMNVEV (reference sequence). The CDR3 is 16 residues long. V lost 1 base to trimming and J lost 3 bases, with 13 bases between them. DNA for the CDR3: TGTGCCAGCAGTTTATGGAGGGGAGAAGGCTACAATGAGCAGTTCTTC. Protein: CASSLWRGEGYNEQFF.

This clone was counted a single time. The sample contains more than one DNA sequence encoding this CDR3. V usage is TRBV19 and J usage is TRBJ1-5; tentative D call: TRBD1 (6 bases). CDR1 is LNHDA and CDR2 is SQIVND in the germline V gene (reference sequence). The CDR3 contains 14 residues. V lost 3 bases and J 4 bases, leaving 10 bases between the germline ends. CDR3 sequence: CASSIRDTNQPQHF. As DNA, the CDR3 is TGTGCCAGTAGTATCCGGGACACGAATCAGCCCCAGCATTTT.

The CDR3 bases are TGTGCCACCAGCAGAGACCGTGTAGGCACAGATACGCAGTATTTT. Its protein is CATSRDRVGTDTQYF. The chain employs TRBV15 and TRBJ2-3; no definite D call. Germline V gene lookup returns CDR1 LNHNV and CDR2 YYDKDF (reference sequence). Trimming shortened V by 0 bases and J by 1 base, and 8 bases separated the two germline ends. The CDR3 is 15 amino acids.

In nucleotides, the CDR3 is TGTGCCAGCACAGAGGCACTTTCCTACGAGCAGTACTTC. Amino acid sequence: CASTEALSYEQYF. The chain joins TRBV28 to TRBJ2-7; D ambiguous. Trimming removed 7 bases from V and 1 base from J, with 11 bases in between. The CDR3 is 13 amino acids. Germline V lookup: CDR1 MDHEN, CDR2 SYDVKM.

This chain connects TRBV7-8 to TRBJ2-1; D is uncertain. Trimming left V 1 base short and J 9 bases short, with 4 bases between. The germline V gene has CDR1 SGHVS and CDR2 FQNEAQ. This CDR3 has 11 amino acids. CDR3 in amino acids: CASSLVSEQFF. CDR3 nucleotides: TGTGCCAGCAGCTTAGTCAGTGAGCAGTTCTTC.

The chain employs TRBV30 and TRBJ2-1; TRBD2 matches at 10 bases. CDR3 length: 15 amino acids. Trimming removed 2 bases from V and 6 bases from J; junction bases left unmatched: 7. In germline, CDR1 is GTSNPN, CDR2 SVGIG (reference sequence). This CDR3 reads CAWSPGPSGSNEQFF. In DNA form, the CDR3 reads TGTGCCTGGAGTCCCGGGCCTAGCGGGAGCAATGAGCAGTTCTTC.

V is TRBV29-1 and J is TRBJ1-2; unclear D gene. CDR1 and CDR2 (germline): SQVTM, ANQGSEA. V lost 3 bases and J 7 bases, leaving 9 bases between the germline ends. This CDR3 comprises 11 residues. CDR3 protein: CSVDRSSGYTF. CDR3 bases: TGCAGCGTTGACCGTTCCAGTGGCTACACCTTC.

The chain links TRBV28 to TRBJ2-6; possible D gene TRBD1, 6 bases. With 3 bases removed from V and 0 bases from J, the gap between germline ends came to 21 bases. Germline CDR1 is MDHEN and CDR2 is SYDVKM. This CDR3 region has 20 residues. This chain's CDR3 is CASSFPQGASSSSGANVLTF. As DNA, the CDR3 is TGTGCCAGCAGTTTCCCACAGGGTGCCAGTTCTTCCTCTGGGGCCAACGTCCTGACTTTC.

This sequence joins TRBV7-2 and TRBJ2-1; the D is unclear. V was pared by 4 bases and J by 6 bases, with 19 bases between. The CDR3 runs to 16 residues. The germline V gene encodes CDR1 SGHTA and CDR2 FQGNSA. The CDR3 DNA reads TGTGCCAGCAGCTCCCTCTATCAGGTCTTGGGCAATGAGCAGTTCTTC. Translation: CASSSLYQVLGNEQFF.

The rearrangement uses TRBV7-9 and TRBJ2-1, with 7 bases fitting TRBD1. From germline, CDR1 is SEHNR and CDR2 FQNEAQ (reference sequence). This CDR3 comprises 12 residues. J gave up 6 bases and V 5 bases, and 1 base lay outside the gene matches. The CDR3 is CASSQGVNEQFF. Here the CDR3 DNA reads TGTGCCAGCAGCCAGGGGGTCAATGAGCAGTTCTTC.

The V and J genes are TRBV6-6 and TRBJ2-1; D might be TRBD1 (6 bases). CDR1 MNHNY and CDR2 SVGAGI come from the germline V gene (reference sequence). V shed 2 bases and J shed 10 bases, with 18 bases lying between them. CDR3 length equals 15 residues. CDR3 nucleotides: TGTGCCAGCAGTTACATACAGGGCAGCGGTGGAGAGCAGTTCTTC. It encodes CASSYIQGSGGEQFF.

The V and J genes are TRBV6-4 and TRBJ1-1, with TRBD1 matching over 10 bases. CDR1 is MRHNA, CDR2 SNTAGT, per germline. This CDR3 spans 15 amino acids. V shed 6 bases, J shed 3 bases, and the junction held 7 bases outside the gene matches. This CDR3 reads CASSRGTGVYTEAFF. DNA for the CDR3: TGTGCCAGCAGCCGCGGGACAGGGGTCTACACTGAAGCTTTCTTT.

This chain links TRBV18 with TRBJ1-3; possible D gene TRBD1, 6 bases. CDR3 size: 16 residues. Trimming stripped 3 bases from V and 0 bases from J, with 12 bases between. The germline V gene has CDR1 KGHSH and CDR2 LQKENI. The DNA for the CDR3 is TGTGCCAGCTCACCCGGGACATCCTACTCTGGAAACACCATATATTTT. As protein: CASSPGTSYSGNTIYF.

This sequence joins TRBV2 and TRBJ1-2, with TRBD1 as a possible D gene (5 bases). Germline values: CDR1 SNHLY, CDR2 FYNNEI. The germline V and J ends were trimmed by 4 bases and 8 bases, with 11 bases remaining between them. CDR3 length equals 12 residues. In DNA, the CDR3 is TGTGCCAGCAGTGTCAGGGTGGGGGGCTACACCTTC. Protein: CASSVRVGGYTF.

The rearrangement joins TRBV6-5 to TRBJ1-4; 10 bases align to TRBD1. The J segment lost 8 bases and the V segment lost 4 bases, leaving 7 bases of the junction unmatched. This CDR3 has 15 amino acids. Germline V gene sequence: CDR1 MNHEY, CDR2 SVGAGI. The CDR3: CASSLGQGNYEKLFF. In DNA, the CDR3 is TGTGCCAGCAGTTTGGGACAGGGGAATTACGAAAAACTGTTTTTT.

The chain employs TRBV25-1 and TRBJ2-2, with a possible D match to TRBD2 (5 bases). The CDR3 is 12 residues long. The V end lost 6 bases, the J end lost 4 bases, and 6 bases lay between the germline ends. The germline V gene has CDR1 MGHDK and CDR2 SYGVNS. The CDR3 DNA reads TGTGCCAGCAGGGAGGTCACCGGGGAGCTGTTTTTT. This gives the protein CASREVTGELFF.